Shown below are 27 T cell receptor beta chains from a single sample sequenced in a study of blood T cell repertoires in COVID-19. This table comes from immunoSEQ multiplex PCR, and its TCRdb copy is limited to in-frame clones, with some not included. The sample comprises about 280,000 clones, approximately 90% of which are singletons, and 2.8% rests with the top ten. Sequenced: PBMCs or T cells enriched from blood (not recorded which). The receptors derive from a man aged 40-50 years who had been exposed to COVID-19.

This chain connects TRBV5-4 to TRBJ1-1; 8 bases match TRBD1. CDR3 size: 14 residues. CDR1 and CDR2 from the germline V gene are SGHNT and YYREEE (reference sequence). The V and J ends lost 2 bases and 4 bases, in that order; junction bases with no gene match: 4. Here the CDR3 DNA reads TGTGCCAGCAGCTTCACAGGGGGAGGCACTGAAGCTTTCTTT. Residues: CASSFTGGGTEAFF.

The rearrangement joins TRBV18 to TRBJ1-5; no definite D call. The V gene lost 2 bases and the J gene lost 4 bases, with 15 bases spanning the gap. This CDR3 has 16 amino acids. Germline CDR1 and CDR2: KGHSH and LQKENI. CDR3 coding DNA: TGTGCCAGCTCACCATTGCGGGCGGGTGAGAATCAGCCCCAGCATTTT. Its translation: CASSPLRAGENQPQHF.

The chain combines TRBV7-9 with TRBJ2-1, with a tentative D call TRBD1 (5 bases). The V end lost 5 bases, the J end lost 6 bases, and 8 bases lay between the germline ends. Per germline, CDR1 SEHNR and CDR2 FQNEAQ (reference sequence). The CDR3 contains 12 residues. CDR3 protein: CASSPTGNEQFF. CDR3 coding DNA: TGTGCCAGCAGCCCAACAGGCAATGAGCAGTTCTTC.

The chain joins TRBV9 to TRBJ1-6; D might be TRBD1 (5 bases). V dropped 6 bases and J dropped 11 bases, with 21 bases sitting between them. CDR1 is SGDLS, CDR2 YYNGEE, per germline. The length of the CDR3 is 15 residues. CDR3 residues: CASTQSAGNWTPLHF. CDR3 nucleotides: TGTGCCAGCACCCAAAGTGCAGGGAATTGGACACCCCTCCACTTT.

This chain joins TRBV28 and TRBJ1-2; no clear D. CDR1 is MDHEN, CDR2 SYDVKM, per germline. V was cut by 2 bases and J by 4 bases, with 17 bases left in between. This CDR3 comprises 16 residues. CDR3 DNA sequence: TGTGCCAGCAGTTTAGGCGGAGAAGGAGGGTCCTATGGCTACACCTTC. Translated, it gives CASSLGGEGGSYGYTF.

This clone came up once. V and J are TRBV28 and TRBJ1-1; perhaps TRBD1 as D (6 bases). This CDR3 region has 14 residues. The V end was cut by 3 bases, the J end by 4 bases, with 12 bases between. Germline V CDR1 and CDR2: MDHEN, SYDVKM. CDR3 bases: TGTGCCAGCAGTTTTTCCCAGGGGCGCACTGAAGCTTTCTTT. Amino acid sequence: CASSFSQGRTEAFF.

This clone showed up just a few times. The V call is TRBV7-9, the J call TRBJ2-7, with D possibly being TRBD2 (6 bases). V lost 3 bases and J lost 1, with 13 bases in between. Germline V gene sequence: CDR1 SEHNR, CDR2 FQNEAQ (reference sequence). The CDR3 runs to 15 residues. The CDR3, as DNA: TGTGCCAGCAGCTTCAGCGGGCCTACATCCTACGAGCAGTACTTC. This gives the protein CASSFSGPTSYEQYF. Supplemented by reference TRBV7-9 and TRBJ2-7, the full variable domain reads DTGVSQNPRHKITKRGQNVTFRCDPISEHNRLYWYRQTLGQGPEFLTYFQNEAQLEKSRLLSDRFSAERPKGSFSTLEIQRTEQGDSAMYLCASSFSGPTSYEQYFGPGTRLTVT.

This chain connects TRBV11-2 to TRBJ2-1, with TRBD1 matching over 8 bases. The CDR3 length is 16 residues. In germline, CDR1 is SGHAT, CDR2 FQNNGV. Germline trimming cut 5 bases from V and 6 bases from J; bases unmatched to any gene: 12. CDR3 coding DNA: TGTGCCAGCAGCAAAAACGGGCAGGGGGCGCCCAATGAGCAGTTCTTC. Its translation is CASSKNGQGAPNEQFF. The complete variable domain, with remaining parts taken from reference TRBV11-2 and TRBJ2-1, reads EAGVAQSPRYKIIEKRQSVAFWCNPISGHATLYWYQQILGQGPKLLIQFQNNGVVDDSQLPKDRFSAERLKGVDSTLKIQPAKLEDSAVYLCASSKNGQGAPNEQFFGPGTRLTVL.

This clone was seen a single time. The V call is TRBV11-2, the J call TRBJ1-2, with TRBD1 matching over 7 bases. The CDR3 is 13 residues long. V shed 5 bases and J 8 bases; nucleotides not matched to a gene: 8. The germline V gene has CDR1 SGHAT and CDR2 FQNNGV. CDR3 nucleotides: TGTGCCAGCAGCCGAGACAGGGTGGACGGCTACACCTTC. Its protein product is CASSRDRVDGYTF. Using reference TRBV11-2 and TRBJ1-2 for the parts outside the CDR3, the full variable domain is EAGVAQSPRYKIIEKRQSVAFWCNPISGHATLYWYQQILGQGPKLLIQFQNNGVVDDSQLPKDRFSAERLKGVDSTLKIQPAKLEDSAVYLCASSRDRVDGYTFGSGTRLTVV.

This clone was picked up many times. The J gene is TRBJ2-2, the V gene TRBV24-1, with a possible D match to TRBD1 (6 bases). Per the germline V gene, CDR1 is KGHDR and CDR2 is SFDVKD. This CDR3 has 16 residues. Trimming took 1 base from V and 3 from J, leaving 11 bases between them. The CDR3 region has the DNA TGTGCCACCAGTGATTTAAGCAGGGGCGACACCGGGGAGCTGTTTTTT. Encoded protein: CATSDLSRGDTGELFF.

This clone appeared a single time. The J gene is TRBJ1-5, the V gene TRBV9; D is undetermined. Germline lookup yields CDR1 SGDLS and CDR2 YYNGEE. The CDR3 length is 13 residues. V dropped 3 bases and J dropped 2 bases, with 6 bases sitting between them. In nucleotides, the CDR3 is TGTGCCAGCAGCGAATCCGGCAATCAGCCCCAGCATTTT. It is translated as CASSESGNQPQHF. Variable domain in full (rest from reference TRBV9 and TRBJ1-5): DSGVTQTPKHLITATGQRVTLRCSPRSGDLSVYWYQQSLDQGLQFLIQYYNGEERAKGNILERFSAQQFPDLHSELNLSSLELGDSALYFCASSESGNQPQHFGDGTRLSIL.

This chain joins TRBV6-1 and TRBJ2-1, with D possibly TRBD2 on 5 matching bases. Trimming took off 1 base at V and 15 bases at J, with 16 bases between the two ends. Germline V gene data show CDR1 as MNHNS and CDR2 as SASEGT. This CDR3 contains 13 residues. The CDR3 DNA sequence: TGTGCCAGCAGTGAAGGCGGGTGGCAGAGTCGGTTCTTC. Translating it yields CASSEGGWQSRFF.

This chain uses TRBV2 with TRBJ2-3, with 8 bases lining up with TRBD2. The CDR3 contains 16 residues. The J segment lost 4 bases and the V segment lost 9 bases, leaving 15 bases of the junction unmatched. The germline V gene has CDR1 SNHLY and CDR2 FYNNEI. The CDR3 here is CASTSGMIPRADTQYF. CDR3 bases: TGTGCCAGTACTAGCGGAATGATACCTCGCGCAGATACGCAGTATTTT.

The chain recombines TRBV7-6 with TRBJ1-5, with D possibly TRBD1 on 6 matching bases. The CDR3 has 15 residues. Germline values: CDR1 SGHVS, CDR2 FNYEAQ. Trimming removed 5 bases from V and 2 bases from J, with 13 bases in between. CDR3 amino acids: CASSPGVFGNQPQHF. CDR3 sequence (DNA): TGTGCCAGCAGCCCAGGGGTTTTTGGCAATCAGCCCCAGCATTTT.

The rearrangement links TRBV7-2 to TRBJ1-4; possible D gene TRBD1, 6 bases. The V and J ends lost 3 bases and 7 bases respectively, with 12 bases between them. There are 14 residues in the CDR3. In germline, CDR1 is SGHTA, CDR2 FQGNSA. The CDR3: CASSLDQGSEKLFF. As DNA, the CDR3 is TGTGCCAGCAGCTTGGATCAGGGGTCTGAAAAACTGTTTTTT.

The count of this clone is one. The rearrangement links TRBV28 to TRBJ1-1; 8 bases are a match to TRBD1. V was pared by 6 bases and J by 0 bases, with 9 bases of the junction left unmatched. The CDR3 covers 16 residues. CDR1 and CDR2 (germline): MDHEN, SYDVKM. The CDR3 DNA reads as TGTGCCAGCAGGGTCGCGACAGGGGTTATGAACACTGAAGCTTTCTTT. Amino acids: CASRVATGVMNTEAFF.

The chain recombines TRBV19 with TRBJ1-1; 8 bases agree with TRBD1. This CDR3 spans 14 amino acids. Germline V gene data show CDR1 as LNHDA and CDR2 as SQIVND (reference sequence). V lost 8 bases, J lost 5 bases, and 10 bases stayed unmatched. The CDR3 DNA reads as TGTGCCAGTTTTAAACAGGGGGTTACGACTGAAGCTTTCTTT. Residues: CASFKQGVTTEAFF.

The rearrangement uses TRBV5-1 and TRBJ2-7; D may be TRBD1 (6 bases). This CDR3 has 14 residues. CDR1 is SGHRS, CDR2 YFSETQ, per germline. V lost 5 bases to trimming and J lost 3 bases, with 15 bases between them. The DNA for the CDR3 is TGCGCCAGCAGTGGGGGCAGTGCCCTCTACGAGCAGTACTTC. It codes for CASSGGSALYEQYF.

The gene calls are TRBV2 and TRBJ2-5, with D unclear. Germline V gene data show CDR1 as SNHLY and CDR2 as FYNNEI. Trimming removed 6 bases at V and 5 bases at J, with 10 bases between. The CDR3 is 12 amino acids. For the CDR3, the DNA is TGTGCCAGCAGATCAGAGGAGGAGACCCAGTACTTC. As protein: CASRSEEETQYF.

V and J are TRBV12-5 and TRBJ1-2; no firm D call. The CDR3 runs 13 residues. V shed 4 bases and J shed 4 bases, with 10 bases lying between them. The germline gives CDR1 LGHNT, CDR2 FRNRAP. The CDR3, as DNA: TGTGCTAGTGGTTCGCTTAGCTTCTATGGCTACACCTTC. It specifies CASGSLSFYGYTF.

The rearrangement links TRBV5-4 to TRBJ2-7; perhaps TRBD2 as D (6 bases). This CDR3 is 13 amino acids long. With 3 bases removed from V and 5 bases from J, the gap between germline ends came to 12 bases. Germline V gene lookup returns CDR1 SGHNT and CDR2 YYREEE (reference sequence). The DNA of the CDR3 is TGTGCCAGCAGCTACCGGGGGACGGACGAGCAGTACTTC. It yields the protein CASSYRGTDEQYF.

This clone has more than one count but fewer than ten. This chain connects TRBV11-3 to TRBJ1-1; unclear D gene. The CDR3 runs 12 residues. Germline V gives CDR1 SGHNT, CDR2 YENEEA. Between the trimmed V and J ends, which lost 5 bases and 2 bases, there was a span of 6 bases. This CDR3 reads CASSLFNTEAFF. CDR3 nucleotide sequence: TGTGCCAGCAGCCTATTCAACACTGAAGCTTTCTTT.

The rearrangement links TRBV24-1 to TRBJ1-5; D perhaps matches TRBD1 (6 bases). The CDR3 length is 15 residues. In germline, CDR1 is KGHDR, CDR2 SFDVKD. Trimming removed 9 bases at V and 5 bases at J, with 19 bases between. The CDR3 sequence is CATQEGTGGYQPQHF. The CDR3 nucleotides read TGTGCCACCCAGGAAGGGACGGGGGGCTATCAGCCCCAGCATTTT.

The chain employs TRBV6-5 and TRBJ2-1; 11 nucleotides align to TRBD2. V dropped 6 bases and J dropped 3; count of bases not matched to a gene: 4. Germline values: CDR1 MNHEY, CDR2 SVGAGI. CDR3 size: 15 residues. CDR3 loop: CASRVAGGLYNEQFF. Here the CDR3 DNA reads TGTGCCAGCAGAGTAGCGGGAGGGCTCTACAATGAGCAGTTCTTC.

This chain joins TRBV6-5 and TRBJ1-5; 7 positions agree with TRBD1. Trimming removed 5 bases from V and 2 bases from J; junction bases left unmatched: 3. The CDR3 contains 14 residues. Germline CDR1 is MNHEY and CDR2 is SVGAGI. CDR3 residues: CASSPGTGNQPQHF. In DNA, the CDR3 is TGTGCCAGCAGTCCCGGGACAGGCAATCAGCCCCAGCATTTT.

V gene TRBV5-1 combines with J gene TRBJ2-3, with D maybe TRBD2 (5 bases). Germline V lookup: CDR1 SGHRS, CDR2 YFSETQ. The CDR3 is 15 amino acids. V lost 7 bases, J lost 0 bases, and 15 bases lay in between. As DNA, the CDR3 is TGCGCCAGCTCCGAGGGAGCGGATAGCACAGATACGCAGTATTTT. Protein product: CASSEGADSTDTQYF.

J is TRBJ1-5 and V is TRBV4-1; D is unresolved. Per the germline V gene, CDR1 is MGHRA and CDR2 is YSYEKL. The V and J ends lost 5 bases and 5 bases respectively, with 10 bases between them. There are 13 residues in the CDR3. DNA of the CDR3: TGCGCCAGCAGCTTGGACGGGGATCAGCCCCAGCATTTT. Translated, it gives CASSLDGDQPQHF.